The rows below give T cell receptor beta chains drawn from one sample of a study of cytomegalovirus exposure and HLA in healthy donors. The repertoire was sequenced with immunoSEQ multiplex PCR; TCRdb's copy has only in-frame clones and lacks some. Counted here are some 150,000 clones, roughly 78% occurring once; the ten biggest clones make up around 2%. Sequencing used PBMCs. The receptors were sampled from a man aged 30 to 45 in good health and CMV-seronegative. The CDR3 runs from the conserved cysteine through the conserved F or W. Each record gives: V gene, J gene, clone size, D gene, CDR3 DNA, CDR3 protein. A D gene is named only where the DNA matches it firmly. Clone size is shown for a subset of rows, as once, few, many or a class of expanded clone.

v_gene: TRBV4-1; j_gene: TRBJ1-4; abundance: -; d_gene: -; CDR3nt: TGCGCCAGCAGCCTGGGGGACAATCCCACCCTTAATGAAAAACTGTTTTTT; CDR3aa: CASSLGDNPTLNEKLFF
v_gene: TRBV4-1; j_gene: TRBJ2-5; abundance: -; d_gene: -; CDR3nt: TGCGCCAGCAGCCAAGGTGGGGGGAACCAAGAGACCCAGTACTTC; CDR3aa: CASSQGGGNQETQYF
v_gene: TRBV7-9; j_gene: TRBJ2-1; abundance: -; d_gene: -; CDR3nt: TGTGCCAGCAGCTTTGCCAGCTCCTACAATGAGCAGTTCTTC; CDR3aa: CASSFASSYNEQFF
v_gene: TRBV9; j_gene: TRBJ2-1; abundance: -; d_gene: TRBD2; CDR3nt: TGTGCCAGCAGCGGCCGGGACAGGCGGACTAGCGGGGTCCTTAACAATGAGCAGTTCTTC; CDR3aa: CASSGRDRRTSGVLNNEQFF
v_gene: TRBV2; j_gene: TRBJ2-5; abundance: -; d_gene: TRBD1; CDR3nt: TGTGCCAGCAGGACAGGGGGGCGAGAGACCCAGTACTTC; CDR3aa: CASRTGGRETQYF
v_gene: TRBV4-1; j_gene: TRBJ2-3; abundance: -; d_gene: TRBD2; CDR3nt: TGCGCCAGCAGCCATGTGTCTAGCGGGGGAAGCACAGATACGCAGTATTTT; CDR3aa: CASSHVSSGGSTDTQYF
v_gene: TRBV28; j_gene: TRBJ2-7; abundance: -; d_gene: TRBD1; CDR3nt: TGTGCCAGCAGTTTACTTACAGGGGCTGCCGAGCAGTACTTC; CDR3aa: CASSLLTGAAEQYF
v_gene: TRBV28; j_gene: TRBJ2-7; abundance: -; d_gene: TRBD2; CDR3nt: TGTGCCAGCAGCGCTGCGAGCGGGGGGCCCTACGAGCAGTACTTC; CDR3aa: CASSAASGGPYEQYF
v_gene: TRBV27; j_gene: TRBJ2-3; abundance: -; d_gene: -; CDR3nt: TGTGCCAGCAGTTTATATAGCGCCCGCACAGATACGCAGTATTTT; CDR3aa: CASSLYSARTDTQYF
v_gene: TRBV15; j_gene: TRBJ2-7; abundance: -; d_gene: -; CDR3nt: TGTGCCACCAGCAGAGAGAGGGGTAGCGGCTACGAGCAGTACTTC; CDR3aa: CATSRERGSGYEQYF
v_gene: TRBV6-5; j_gene: TRBJ1-2; abundance: -; d_gene: -; CDR3nt: TGTGCCAGCAGCTTTGGACAGTATCCTAACTATGGCTACACCTTC; CDR3aa: CASSFGQYPNYGYTF
v_gene: TRBV2; j_gene: TRBJ1-2; abundance: few; d_gene: TRBD1; CDR3nt: TGTGCCAGTTCGACAGGGGGATTCGGCTACACCTTC; CDR3aa: CASSTGGFGYTF
v_gene: TRBV5-1; j_gene: TRBJ2-5; abundance: -; d_gene: TRBD2; CDR3nt: TGCGCCAGCAGCCCGGGGGGACTAGTGGAGGGGTCCCAGTACTTC; CDR3aa: CASSPGGLVEGSQYF
v_gene: TRBV2; j_gene: TRBJ1-3; abundance: -; d_gene: -; CDR3nt: TGTGCCAGCGAGGTTGAGGTTGGAAACACCATATATTTT; CDR3aa: CASEVEVGNTIYF
v_gene: TRBV6-1; j_gene: TRBJ2-1; abundance: -; d_gene: TRBD1; CDR3nt: TGTGCCAGCAGCTCCCAGGGGGCGGGGAATGAGCAGTTCTTC; CDR3aa: CASSSQGAGNEQFF
v_gene: TRBV4-2; j_gene: TRBJ2-1; abundance: few; d_gene: -; CDR3nt: TGTGCCAGCAGCCAAGATGTACTTCCCCCAGGCAATGAGCAGTTCTTC; CDR3aa: CASSQDVLPPGNEQFF
v_gene: TRBV2; j_gene: TRBJ2-5; abundance: -; d_gene: TRBD1; CDR3nt: TGTGCCAGCACCCGGGACAGGGGAACGGAGACCCAGTACTTC; CDR3aa: CASTRDRGTETQYF
v_gene: TRBV25-1; j_gene: TRBJ2-2; abundance: -; d_gene: -; CDR3nt: TGTGCCAGCAGTGAATTAGAGCAGGGGGGTCGCACCGGGGAGCTGTTTTTT; CDR3aa: CASSELEQGGRTGELFF
v_gene: TRBV5-1; j_gene: TRBJ1-1; abundance: few; d_gene: -; CDR3nt: TGCGCCAGCAGCTCGAGTCTAGGGGCCACTGAAGCTTTCTTT; CDR3aa: CASSSSLGATEAFF
v_gene: TRBV27; j_gene: TRBJ1-4; abundance: few; d_gene: -; CDR3nt: TGTGCCAGCAGTTGGCGCGGGACCTTGGGTCGAAAACTGTTTTTT; CDR3aa: CASSWRGTLGRKLFF
v_gene: TRBV13; j_gene: TRBJ2-1; abundance: -; d_gene: TRBD2; CDR3nt: TGTGCCAGCAGCTTAGGACGGGGGGCCTACAATGAGCAGTTCTTC; CDR3aa: CASSLGRGAYNEQFF
v_gene: TRBV7-9; j_gene: TRBJ1-4; abundance: -; d_gene: -; CDR3nt: TGTGCCAGCAGCCCACAGGGAATCGGGCTTAATGAAAAACTGTTTTTT; CDR3aa: CASSPQGIGLNEKLFF
v_gene: TRBV5-4; j_gene: TRBJ2-3; abundance: -; d_gene: TRBD1; CDR3nt: TGTGCCAGCAGCTTGGGGGGACAGGGGGGCACAGATACGCAGTATTTT; CDR3aa: CASSLGGQGGTDTQYF
v_gene: TRBV7-2; j_gene: TRBJ1-6; abundance: once; d_gene: -; CDR3nt: TGTGCCAGCAGCCAGGGTCATACACCCCTCCACTTT; CDR3aa: CASSQGHTPLHF
v_gene: TRBV5-1; j_gene: TRBJ2-7; abundance: -; d_gene: -; CDR3nt: TGCGCCAGCAGCTTGCGGACAGATCCTTCCTACGAGCAGTACTTC; CDR3aa: CASSLRTDPSYEQYF
v_gene: TRBV28; j_gene: TRBJ1-2; abundance: once; d_gene: -; CDR3nt: TGTGCCAGTACCACTAACTCCGACAGGTGGGCCTTC; CDR3aa: CASTTNSDRWAF
v_gene: TRBV5-6; j_gene: TRBJ2-7; abundance: medium-sized; d_gene: -; CDR3nt: TGTGCCAGCAGCTTGTGGCAGGGGAGCGCCTACGAGCAGTACTTC; CDR3aa: CASSLWQGSAYEQYF
v_gene: TRBV28; j_gene: TRBJ1-1; abundance: -; d_gene: -; CDR3nt: TGTGCCAGCAGTTCCGCGTCGGCCCCAGAGCGGACTGAAGCTTTCTTT; CDR3aa: CASSSASAPERTEAFF
v_gene: TRBV21-1; j_gene: TRBJ1-1; abundance: -; d_gene: -; CDR3nt: TGTGCCAGCAGCACCCTTCAGGACACTGAAGCTTTCTTT; CDR3aa: CASSTLQDTEAFF
v_gene: TRBV5-5; j_gene: TRBJ1-5; abundance: -; d_gene: -; CDR3nt: TGTGCCAGCAGCTTGGGAGGGAACAATCAGCCCCAGCATTTT; CDR3aa: CASSLGGNNQPQHF
v_gene: TRBV6-5; j_gene: TRBJ1-2; abundance: -; d_gene: -; CDR3nt: TGTGCCAGCCTGGGTCAGGGATCTGGCTACACCTTC; CDR3aa: CASLGQGSGYTF
v_gene: TRBV15; j_gene: TRBJ2-7; abundance: -; d_gene: -; CDR3nt: TGTGCCACCAGCAGAGTCGACGGTGGGCAGCAGTACTTC; CDR3aa: CATSRVDGGQQYF
v_gene: TRBV6-4; j_gene: TRBJ2-3; abundance: -; d_gene: TRBD2; CDR3nt: TGTGCCAGCAGTGAAGGGACTAGCGGACACACAGATACGCAGTATTTT; CDR3aa: CASSEGTSGHTDTQYF
v_gene: TRBV25-1; j_gene: TRBJ2-5; abundance: few; d_gene: -; CDR3nt: TGTGCCAGCAGTGAGTGGAGTTGGGAGACCCAGTACTTC; CDR3aa: CASSEWSWETQYF
v_gene: TRBV19; j_gene: TRBJ2-1; abundance: -; d_gene: TRBD2; CDR3nt: TGTGCCAGTAGCGGGACTAGCGGGAGCCCCCGGGAGCAGTTCTTC; CDR3aa: CASSGTSGSPREQFF
v_gene: TRBV30; j_gene: TRBJ1-1; abundance: -; d_gene: -; CDR3nt: TGTGCCTGGAGTGGGCAGGGATCCGAGGCTTTCTTT; CDR3aa: CAWSGQGSEAFF